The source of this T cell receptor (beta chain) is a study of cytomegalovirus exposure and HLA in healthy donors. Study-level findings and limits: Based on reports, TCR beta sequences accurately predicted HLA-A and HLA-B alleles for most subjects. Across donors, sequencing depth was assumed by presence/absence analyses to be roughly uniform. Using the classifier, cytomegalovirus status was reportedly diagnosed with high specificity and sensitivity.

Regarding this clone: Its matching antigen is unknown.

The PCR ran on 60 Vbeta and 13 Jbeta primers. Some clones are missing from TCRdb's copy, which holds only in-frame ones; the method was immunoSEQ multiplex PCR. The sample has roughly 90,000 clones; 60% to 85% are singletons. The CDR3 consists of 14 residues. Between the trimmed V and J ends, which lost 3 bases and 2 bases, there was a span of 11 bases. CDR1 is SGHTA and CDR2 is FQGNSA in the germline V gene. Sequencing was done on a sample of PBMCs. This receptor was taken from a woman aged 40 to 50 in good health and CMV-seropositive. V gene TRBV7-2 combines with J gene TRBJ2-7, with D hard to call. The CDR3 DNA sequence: TGTGCCAGCAGCTTGGGCCCTGGGCCCTACGAGCAGTACTTC. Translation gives CASSLGPGPYEQYF.